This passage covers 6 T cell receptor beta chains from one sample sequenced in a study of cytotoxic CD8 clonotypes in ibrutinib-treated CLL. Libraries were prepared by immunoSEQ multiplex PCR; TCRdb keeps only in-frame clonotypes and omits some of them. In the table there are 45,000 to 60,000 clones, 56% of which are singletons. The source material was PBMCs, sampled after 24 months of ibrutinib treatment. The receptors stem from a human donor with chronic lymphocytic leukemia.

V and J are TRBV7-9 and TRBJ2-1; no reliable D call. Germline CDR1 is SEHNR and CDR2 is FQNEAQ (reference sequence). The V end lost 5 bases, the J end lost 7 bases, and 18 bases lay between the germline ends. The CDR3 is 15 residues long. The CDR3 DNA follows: TGTGCCAGCAGCCCCCCCTTCCGGGTGGGGAATGAGCAGTTCTTC. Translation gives CASSPPFRVGNEQFF.

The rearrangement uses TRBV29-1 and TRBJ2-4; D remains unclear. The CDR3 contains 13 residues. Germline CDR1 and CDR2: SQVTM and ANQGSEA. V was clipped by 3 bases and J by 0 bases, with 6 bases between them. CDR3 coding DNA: TGCAGCGTTGACTTACTAGCCAAAAACATTCAGTACTTC. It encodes CSVDLLAKNIQYF.

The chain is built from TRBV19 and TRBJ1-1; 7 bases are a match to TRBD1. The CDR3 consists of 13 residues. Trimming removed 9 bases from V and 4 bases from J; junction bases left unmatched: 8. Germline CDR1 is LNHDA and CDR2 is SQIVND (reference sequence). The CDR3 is CASNRQGATEAFF. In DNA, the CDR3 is TGTGCCAGCAACAGACAGGGTGCCACTGAAGCTTTCTTT.

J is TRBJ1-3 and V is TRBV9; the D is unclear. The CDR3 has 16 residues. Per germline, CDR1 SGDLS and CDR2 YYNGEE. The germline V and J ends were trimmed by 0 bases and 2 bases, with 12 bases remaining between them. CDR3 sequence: CASSVDSGSPGNTIYF. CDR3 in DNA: TGTGCCAGCAGCGTAGATTCGGGGTCACCTGGAAACACCATATATTTT.

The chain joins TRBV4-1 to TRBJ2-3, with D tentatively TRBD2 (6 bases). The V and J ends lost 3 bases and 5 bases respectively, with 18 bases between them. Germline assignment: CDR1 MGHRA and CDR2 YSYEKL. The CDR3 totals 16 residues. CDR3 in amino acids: CASSQPGTPGGDTQYF. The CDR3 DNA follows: TGCGCCAGCAGCCAGCCGGGGACGCCCGGGGGAGATACGCAGTATTTT.

The CDR3 loop is CASSPHPGTITGELFF. In DNA, the CDR3 is TGTGCCAGCTCACCGCATCCCGGGACTATCACCGGGGAGCTGTTTTTT. The V call is TRBV18, the J call TRBJ2-2; 7 nucleotides line up with TRBD2. CDR3 length: 16 amino acids. J was trimmed by 4 bases and V by 3 bases; bases with no gene match: 8. In germline, CDR1 is KGHSH, CDR2 LQKENI.